These T cell receptor beta chains were read from a single sample in a study of T cells expressing NK-cell markers. TCRdb reprocessed the 5' RACE reads and stores each CDR3 protein as one record, lacking DNA. The repertoire table contains about 550,000 distinct CDR3 sequences. The sequenced sample consisted of blood T cells: a sorted CD56 or NKG2C T cell subset, CD4+ or CD8+ T cells, or bulk PBMC T cells (not recorded which). These receptors were obtained from a man aged 18 to 30 in good health. Both conserved end residues are part of each CDR3.

cdr3_length j_call v_call cdr3_aa
16 TRBJ2-1 TRBV5-1 CASSLSTSGSIGEQFF
17 TRBJ2-2 TRBV20-1 CSARDKTSGANTGELFF
13 TRBJ1-1 TRBV5-6 CASSPLRNTEAFF
16 TRBJ2-4 TRBV20-1 CSAKNRGEEAKNIQYF
13 TRBJ1-2 TRBV20-1 CSAATGSPYGYTF
16 TRBJ2-1 TRBV3-1 CASSQRGGQGLLGQFF
14 TRBJ2-7 TRBV15 CATSRDRANYEQYF
15 TRBJ2-7 TRBV6-5 CASSYSRAGSYEQYF
15 TRBJ2-7 TRBV7-9 CASSDSKGRAYEQYF
15 TRBJ2-5 TRBV12-3/TRBV12-4 CASTHTRAPLETQYF
15 TRBJ2-3 TRBV10-3 CAISDYNGGTDTQYF
16 TRBJ1-6 TRBV10-3 CAIRAGTGTYNSPLHF
11 TRBJ1-2 TRBV12-3/TRBV12-4 CASTLGEGYTF
15 TRBJ1-1 TRBV24-1 CATSDCYRVKGEAFF
14 TRBJ2-3 TRBV20-1 CSALDTRTRDTQYF
15 TRBJ2-1 TRBV27 CASSRLGEGLNEQFF
13 TRBJ1-1 TRBV12-3/TRBV12-4 CASSQLGQSGAFF
12 TRBJ2-2 TRBV7-6 CASSAVAGELFF
15 TRBJ2-2 TRBV7-9 CASSSNAGATGELFF
13 TRBJ2-1 TRBV19 CASTGDPYNEQFF
15 TRBJ2-3 TRBV5-6 CASNKRQGATDTQYF
15 TRBJ1-1 TRBV12-3/TRBV12-4 CASSGRDRVGTEAFF
15 TRBJ2-1 TRBV5-1 CASSPTSGVNNEQFF
22 TRBJ2-3 TRBV4-2 CASSPTVPGTAASGISTDTQYF
13 TRBJ2-7 TRBV6-2/TRBV6-3 CASSQSTGREQYF
14 TRBJ2-5 TRBV7-2 CASSLGASGNTQYF
15 TRBJ1-1 TRBV5-1 CASSLTGPHNTEAFF
13 TRBJ1-2 TRBV13 CASKSGPGEGYTF
15 TRBJ2-1 TRBV10-3 CAISEVGGPHNEQFF
14 TRBJ1-1 TRBV29-1 CSVLGPLANTEAFF
14 TRBJ2-7 TRBV5-1 CASSQDREDGEQYF
15 TRBJ2-3 TRBV3-1 CASSQATGGVDTQYF
14 TRBJ2-7 TRBV27 CASRRQGIGYEQYF
13 TRBJ2-3 TRBV29-1 CSGRTSGRDTQYF
15 TRBJ2-1 TRBV9 CASSVGQGAYNEQFF
12 TRBJ1-2 TRBV10-3 CAISESEGSYTF